The clone carrying this T cell receptor beta chain showed up many times. Its antigen is unidentified. This sample is drawn from a study of T cells after yellow fever vaccination. Study-wide findings and caveats: The study re-detected most primary-vaccination clones after the booster (around 96% CD4, around 89% CD8). Abundant clonotypes from the bulk population could contaminate FACS-sorted repertoires.

TCR cDNA, made by 5'RACE template switching, carried an added universal primer site and UMIs. Via MiXCR, TCRdb re-called the 5' RACE reads, giving one row per CDR3 protein. The sample carries more than 300,000 distinct CDR3 sequences, around a tenth recorded once. Trimming took 2 bases from V and 4 from J, leaving 11 bases between them. The CDR3 spans 15 residues. The source of this sequence is a man between 18 and 29 years old who received the YFV17D yellow fever vaccine. V usage is TRBV12-3 or TRBV12-4 and J usage is TRBJ2-2; D is possibly TRBD2 (5 bases). The material sequenced was CD4+ T cells sorted from PBMCs, taken 45 days after the yellow fever booster vaccination. In DNA form, the CDR3 reads TGTGCCAGCAGTTTAACGCACCGGGGCACCGGGGAGCTGTTTTTT. This encodes CASSLTHRGTGELFF.